The rows below give T cell receptor beta chains drawn from one sample of a study of post-analysis software for immune sequencing data. TCRdb passed the PCR reads through MiXCR, listing each CDR3 protein once. The table has around 260,000 distinct CDR3 sequences, about 40% seen once; the top ten hold 4% to 6%. The sequenced sample was blood. The source is a girl aged 10 to 17 with multiple sclerosis. CDR3s include the opening cysteine and the closing phenylalanine or tryptophan. The D gene is left open where the match is weak. The size entry is marked missing in some rows and otherwise reads once, few, many or a size class.

d_call j_call v_call clone_size cdr3_nt cdr3_aa
NA TRBJ2-7 TRBV10-3 NA TGTGCCATCAGTGAGAGCAGGGAAGAGACCCGGTACTTC CAISESREETRYF
NA TRBJ1-1 TRBV14 NA TGTGCCAGCAGCCGCGAATTACAGGGTGGAGCTTTCTTT CASSRELQGGAFF
NA TRBJ1-6 TRBV9 few TGTGCCAGCAGCGCCGGGGGCTCAGGGTCACCCCTCCACTTT CASSAGGSGSPLHF
NA TRBJ1-2 TRBV5-1 many TGCGCCAGCAGCCCGAAAAACTATGGCTACACCTTC CASSPKNYGYTF
TRBD1 TRBJ1-2 TRBV7-2 many TGTGCCAGCAGCTTAGCGGACCAGGACAGGGTCTATGGCTACACCTTC CASSLADQDRVYGYTF
TRBD1 TRBJ1-5 TRBV20-1 many TGCAGTGCTTGGGGACAGCGGTCCACTCAGCCCCAGCATTTT CSAWGQRSTQPQHF
TRBD2 TRBJ2-7 TRBV29-1 NA TGCAGCGTCGTACTAGCGGGCACCTACGAGCAGTACTTC CSVVLAGTYEQYF
NA TRBJ2-3 TRBV19 NA TGTGCCAGTAGTATTGCGGGAACAGATACGCAGTATTTT CASSIAGTDTQYF
NA TRBJ1-4 TRBV19 many TGTGCCAGTAGTATTTTCTCCGGTTCGGTAACGGCTAATGAAAAACTGTTTTTT CASSIFSGSVTANEKLFF
NA TRBJ2-1 TRBV20-1 few TGCAGTGCGAACAGAAACAATGAGCAGTTCTTC CSANRNNEQFF
NA TRBJ2-1 TRBV2 few TGTGCCAGCAGTGAGTATGAGCAGTTCTTC CASSEYEQFF
TRBD2 TRBJ2-5 TRBV20-1 many TGCAGTGCTAGTCCGGGACTAGCGGGAGTAACCCAGTACTTC CSASPGLAGVTQYF
TRBD1 TRBJ1-1 TRBV29-1 many TGCAGCGGGACAGGGTTTCGTCGGACTCGGGACACTGAAGCTTTCTTT CSGTGFRRTRDTEAFF
TRBD1 TRBJ1-2 TRBV20-1 many TGCAGTGCGGTGCGCCCACGGGACAGGCCTTTCGCCCCCTATGGCTACACCTTC CSAVRPRDRPFAPYGYTF
NA TRBJ2-3 TRBV2 NA TGTGCCAGCAGTGCCAGGCCCTCACTCAACACAGATGCGCAGTATTTT CASSARPSLNTDAQYF
TRBD1 TRBJ1-2 TRBV2 many TGTGCCAGCAGTGACTGGAGGGGGCATGATGGCTACACCTTC CASSDWRGHDGYTF
NA TRBJ2-3 TRBV5-6 many TGTGCCAGCAGCTTTCGGACTCTGGGCACAGATACGCAGTATTTT CASSFRTLGTDTQYF
TRBD2 TRBJ2-3 TRBV20-1 many TGCAGTGCAAAAGCGGGAGTTAGCACAGATACGCAGTATTTT CSAKAGVSTDTQYF
NA TRBJ1-1 TRBV12-3/TRBV12-4 many TGTGCCAGCAGTTTCGGGGTAGGGGTGGAAGCTTTCTTT CASSFGVGVEAFF
NA TRBJ2-7 TRBV20-1 NA TGCAGTGCTAGAGGAGGCTACGAGCAGTACTTC CSARGGYEQYF
TRBD1 TRBJ1-1 TRBV29-1 NA TGCAGCGCCCGGGGGACAGGAGGGACTGAAGCTTTCTTT CSARGTGGTEAFF
TRBD1 TRBJ2-6 TRBV12-3/TRBV12-4 many TGTGCCAGCAGCCCCGGACAGGGGACTGGGGCCAACGTCCTGACTTTC CASSPGQGTGANVLTF
TRBD1 TRBJ1-2 TRBV11-2 many TGTGCCAGCAGCTTCGGGTCCGGGACAGGGTATGGCTACACCTTC CASSFGSGTGYGYTF
TRBD2 TRBJ2-1 TRBV7-8 NA TGTGCCAGCAGCCGACTAGCGGAGTACAATGAGCAGTTCTTC CASSRLAEYNEQFF
TRBD1 TRBJ2-1 TRBV7-2 NA TGTGCCAGCAGCTTAAGGGCAGGACAGGGAAACTACAATGAGCAGTTCTTC CASSLRAGQGNYNEQFF
NA TRBJ1-4 TRBV7-9 many TGTGCCAGCAGCTTAGAGGCGGGGTCAGACGAAAAACTGTTTTTT CASSLEAGSDEKLFF
TRBD2 TRBJ2-2 TRBV27 few TGTGCCAGCAGTAGACTAGCGGGGAACACCGGGGAGCTGTTTTTT CASSRLAGNTGELFF
NA TRBJ1-4 TRBV6-1 few TGTGCCAGCAACCGGGCCAGGGAAAAACTGTTTTTT CASNRAREKLFF
NA TRBJ1-6 TRBV9 many TGTGCCAGCAGCGTATCTCCCGGGGGCACTTCCTATAATTCACCCCTCCACTTT CASSVSPGGTSYNSPLHF
TRBD1 TRBJ1-3 TRBV6-6 NA TGTGCCAGCCGAGGGACAGCCTCTGGAAACACCATATATTTT CASRGTASGNTIYF
NA TRBJ1-6 TRBV12-3/TRBV12-4 many TGTGCCAGCAGTTTTCAGGTGGACTCACCCCTCCACTTT CASSFQVDSPLHF
NA TRBJ2-1 TRBV5-1 many TGCGCCAGCAGCTTGGAGGGGCCCTATTACAATGAGCAGTTCTTC CASSLEGPYYNEQFF
TRBD2 TRBJ2-3 TRBV20-1 NA TGCAGTGCCCGCGGGAGGCCGGAAGATACGCAGTATTTT CSARGRPEDTQYF
NA TRBJ1-6 TRBV5-1 NA TGCGCCAGTACTCGCGGGGACATCAGCCAAGCGTCACCCCCCCACTTT CASTRGDISQASPPHF
TRBD2 TRBJ2-1 TRBV6-5 few TGTGCCAGCAGATTAGCGGGAGGCGTCCACAATGAGCAGTTCTTC CASRLAGGVHNEQFF
NA TRBJ2-7 TRBV12-5 NA TGTGCTAGTGGTTTCGAGACGGGGAAGCAGTACTTC CASGFETGKQYF
NA TRBJ2-1 TRBV10-3 NA TGTGCCATCAGTGGGACCGAGTCAAGTTTCCGGGGGAATGAGCAGTTCTTC CAISGTESSFRGNEQFF
NA TRBJ2-5 TRBV6-6 many TGTGCCAGCAGTTACTCGAGGTACCAAGAGACCCAGTACTTC CASSYSRYQETQYF
NA TRBJ1-5 TRBV3-1 many TGTGCCAGCAGCCAAGGGGTCCTTAATCAGCCCCAGCATTTT CASSQGVLNQPQHF
NA TRBJ2-1 TRBV4-2 few TGTGCCAGCAGCCCTGGGACCCTACAGTTCTTC CASSPGTLQFF
TRBD1 TRBJ2-1 TRBV20-1 once TGCAGTGCTAGACCCACCCGGGACAGGGAGTTCTTC CSARPTRDREFF
TRBD1 TRBJ1-1 TRBV12-3/TRBV12-4 many TGTGCCAGCAGTCAGGGGGCCTCAGGAGCTTTCTTT CASSQGASGAFF
TRBD1 TRBJ2-7 TRBV12-3/TRBV12-4 many TGTGCCAGCAGATCCGACCCGGGGACAGGGGACTGCTCCTACGAGCAGTACTTC CASRSDPGTGDCSYEQYF
TRBD1 TRBJ1-2 TRBV12-3/TRBV12-4 many TGTGCCAGCAGTTTCGGGGGGCCGACAGGGGACGGCTACACCTTC CASSFGGPTGDGYTF
NA TRBJ2-4 TRBV27 many TGTGCCAGCAGTTTTGTCCGTGGCATTCAGTACTTC CASSFVRGIQYF
TRBD1 TRBJ2-1 TRBV29-1 NA TGCAGCGCCTATAGGACAGGGGGCGAGGGGCAGTTCTTC CSAYRTGGEGQFF
NA TRBJ1-6 TRBV27 NA TGTGCCAGCACGGGGACTGTCAATTCACCCCGCCACTTT CASTGTVNSPRHF
TRBD1 TRBJ2-7 TRBV7-9 many TGTGCCAGCAGCTCGACCGGACAGGGAGGTAGCGAGCAGTACTTC CASSSTGQGGSEQYF
TRBD2 TRBJ2-5 TRBV3-1 NA TGTGCCAGCAGCCCCGGACTAGCGGGAGAGATGGTACAAGAGACCCAGTACTTC CASSPGLAGEMVQETQYF
NA TRBJ1-5 TRBV28 NA TGTGCCAGCATTAACTTCGGGGGCCAGCCCCAGCATTTT CASINFGGQPQHF
NA TRBJ2-1 TRBV9 many TGTGCCAGCAGCGTAGTGGGAGGGGGCGATGAGCAGTTCTTC CASSVVGGGDEQFF
NA TRBJ1-5 TRBV10-3 many TGTGCCATCAGTGAAGGGCAGGACAATCAGCCCCAGCATTTT CAISEGQDNQPQHF
NA TRBJ2-1 TRBV27 NA TGTGCCAGCAGTTATAACAGAGCGGGCGATGAGCAGTTCTTC CASSYNRAGDEQFF
NA TRBJ2-2 TRBV12-3/TRBV12-4 NA TGTGCCAGCAGCCTCCAGAGCAGTTCGAACACCGGGGAGCTGTTTTTT CASSLQSSSNTGELFF